What follows are 4 T cell receptor beta chains derived from one specimen sequenced in a study of T-cell reconstitution after alpha-beta-depleted transplantation in children. Unique molecular identifiers were incorporated when the TCRbeta library was constructed. TCRdb recomputed calls from the PCR reads with MiXCR, one row per CDR3 protein. The sample lists around 110,000 distinct CDR3 sequences; about a tenth were seen once. The sample in question was PBMCs, obtained before TCRalphabeta/CD19-depleted stem cell transplant. These receptors came from a boy aged 2 to 10 with acute lymphoblastic leukemia, due to receive a stem cell transplant.

Comment on this clonotype: Since a much larger clone is just one base distant, this may be a read error. The chain joins TRBV20-1 to TRBJ1-6; D unclear. The germline V gene has CDR1 DFQATT and CDR2 SNEGSKA (reference sequence). The CDR3 contains 12 residues. The CDR3 DNA is TGCAGTGCTAGCCCGCCTAATTCACCCCTCAACTTT. Translation: CSASPPNSPLNF.

The genes are TRBV6-4 and TRBJ2-3; 8 bases map to TRBD2. CDR3 length: 15 residues. Germline CDR1 reads MRHNA; CDR2 reads SNTAGT. The trim removed 5 bases at V and 0 bases at J, leaving 4 bases unmatched. Written as DNA, the CDR3 is TGTGCCAGCAGTCCGGCTAGCGGGAGCACAGATACGCAGTATTTT. Protein: CASSPASGSTDTQYF.

This clonotype was seen only a few times. The chain combines TRBV5-1 with TRBJ2-7, with a possible D match to TRBD1 (5 bases). Trimming took off 5 bases at V and 2 bases at J, with 14 bases between the two ends. The germline V gene has CDR1 SGHRS and CDR2 YFSETQ. The CDR3 contains 14 residues. Here the CDR3 reads CASRGSGQTYEQYF. The DNA for the CDR3 is TGCGCCAGCAGAGGGTCAGGACAAACCTACGAGCAGTACTTC. Variable domain in full (rest from reference TRBV5-1 and TRBJ2-7): KAGVTQTPRYLIKTRGQQVTLSCSPISGHRSVSWYQQTPGQGLQFLFEYFSETQRNKGNFPGRFSGRQFSNSRSEMNVSTLELGDSALYLCASRGSGQTYEQYFGPGTRLTVT.

This chain links TRBV7-2 with TRBJ2-1, with D possibly TRBD2 on 5 matching bases. CDR3 length equals 13 residues. The V gene lost 3 bases and the J gene lost 10 bases, with 13 bases spanning the gap. In germline, CDR1 is SGHTA, CDR2 FQGNSA. The CDR3: CASSFTSSFEQFF. In DNA form, the CDR3 reads TGTGCCAGCAGCTTCACTAGTTCTTTCGAGCAGTTCTTC.